Here is one T cell receptor beta chain with its context. What it recognizes is unknown. The junction departs from germline at one end; a sequencing error may be responsible. The germline V gene encodes CDR1 MGHRA and CDR2 YSYEKL. This CDR3 is built from 14 residues. The data were taken from a study of tumor and adjacent non-tumor tissue in lung cancer. Whole-study context: Patients were aged roughly 31 to 76, fewer than twelve men and about five women, stage I to III. Study-wide findings and caveats: TCR diversity was significantly greater in tumor than normal lung tissue. In normal lung, the top 100 clones were significantly more dominant than in tumor.

The template was RNA from unsorted bulk tissue. Chemotherapy-naive patients with new lung cancer underwent thoracic surgery in China, August–late 2014. A modified ARM-PCR protocol with three rounds of nested PCR amplified TCRbeta. TCRdb called the multiplex PCR reads again in MiXCR, with one record for every CDR3 protein. This table holds over 85,000 distinct CDR3 sequences, roughly 84% found once. The chain uses TRBV4-1 and TRBJ2-5, with D unresolved. The material sequenced was lung tumor tissue. This TCR was sampled from a man between 65 and 85 years old with non-small cell lung cancer. CDR3 sequence: CASGLQWWQETQYF. In nucleotides, the CDR3 is TGCGCCAGCGGCCTACAGTGGTGGCAAGAGACTCAGTACTTC.